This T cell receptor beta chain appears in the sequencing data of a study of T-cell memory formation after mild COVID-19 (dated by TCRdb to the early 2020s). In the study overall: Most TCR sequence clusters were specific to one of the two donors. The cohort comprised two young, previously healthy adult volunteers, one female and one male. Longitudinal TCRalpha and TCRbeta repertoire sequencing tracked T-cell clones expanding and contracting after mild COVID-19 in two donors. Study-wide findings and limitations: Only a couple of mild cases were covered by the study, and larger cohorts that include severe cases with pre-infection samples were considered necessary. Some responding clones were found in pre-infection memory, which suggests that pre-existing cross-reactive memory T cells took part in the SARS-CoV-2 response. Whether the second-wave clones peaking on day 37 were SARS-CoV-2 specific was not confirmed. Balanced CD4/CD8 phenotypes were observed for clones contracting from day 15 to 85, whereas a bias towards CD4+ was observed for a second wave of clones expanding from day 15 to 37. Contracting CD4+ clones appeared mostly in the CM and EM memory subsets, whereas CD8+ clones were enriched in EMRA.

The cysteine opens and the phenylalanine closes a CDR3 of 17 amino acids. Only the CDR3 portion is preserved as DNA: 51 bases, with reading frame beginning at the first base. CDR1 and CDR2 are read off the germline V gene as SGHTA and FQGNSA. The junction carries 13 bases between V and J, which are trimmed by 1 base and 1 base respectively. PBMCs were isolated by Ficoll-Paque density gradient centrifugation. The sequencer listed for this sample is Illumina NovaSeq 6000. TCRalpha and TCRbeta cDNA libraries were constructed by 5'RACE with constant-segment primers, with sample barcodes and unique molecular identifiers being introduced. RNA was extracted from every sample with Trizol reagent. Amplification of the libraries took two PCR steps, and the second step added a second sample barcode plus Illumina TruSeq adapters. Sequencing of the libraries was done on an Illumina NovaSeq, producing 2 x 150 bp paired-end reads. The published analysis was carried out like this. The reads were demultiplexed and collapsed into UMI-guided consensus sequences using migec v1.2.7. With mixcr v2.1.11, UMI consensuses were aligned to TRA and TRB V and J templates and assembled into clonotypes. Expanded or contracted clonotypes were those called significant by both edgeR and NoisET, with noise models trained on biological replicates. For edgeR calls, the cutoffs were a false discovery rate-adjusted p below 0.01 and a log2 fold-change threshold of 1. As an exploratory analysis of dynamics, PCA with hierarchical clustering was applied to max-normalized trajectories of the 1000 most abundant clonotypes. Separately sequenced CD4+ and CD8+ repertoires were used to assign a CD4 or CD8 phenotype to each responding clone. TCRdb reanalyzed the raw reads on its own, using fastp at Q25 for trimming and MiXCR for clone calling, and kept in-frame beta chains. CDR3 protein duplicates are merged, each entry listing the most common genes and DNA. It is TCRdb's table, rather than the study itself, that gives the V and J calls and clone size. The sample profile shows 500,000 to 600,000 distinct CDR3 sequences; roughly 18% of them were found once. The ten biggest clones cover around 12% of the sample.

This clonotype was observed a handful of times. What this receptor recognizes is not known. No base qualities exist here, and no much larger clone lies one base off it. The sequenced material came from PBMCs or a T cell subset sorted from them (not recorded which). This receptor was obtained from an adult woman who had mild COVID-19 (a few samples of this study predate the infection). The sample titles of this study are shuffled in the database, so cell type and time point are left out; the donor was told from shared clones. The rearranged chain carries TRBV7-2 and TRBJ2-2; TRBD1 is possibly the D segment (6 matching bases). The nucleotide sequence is TGTGCCAGCAGCTTAGAGGCAGGGGCCCTGAACACCGGGGAGCTGTTTTTT. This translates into CASSLEAGALNTGELFF.